What follows describes a single TCR beta chain. Its antigen is unidentified. The repertoire was sequenced with immunoSEQ multiplex PCR; TCRdb's copy has only in-frame clones and lacks some. The sample has fewer than 50,000 clones, 80% to 90% seen once; the top ten hold about 48%. These data come from a study of OX40 agonist ivuxolimab in advanced cancers. For the study at large: Ivuxolimab, an antibody that agonizes OX40 (CD134), was administered to the patients. Study conclusions and caveats: Researchers did not establish what antigens the expanded peripheral T cells target.

The CDR3 spans 17 residues. V was pared by 1 base and J by 6 bases, with 16 bases between. CDR1 is LGHNA and CDR2 is YNFKEQ in the germline V gene. The source material was CD4+ or CD8+ T cells sorted from blood, sampled in a trial of the OX40 agonist ivuxolimab. This sequence was found in an adult with an advanced solid tumor such as melanoma, head and neck, liver or kidney cancer. V is TRBV4-2 and J is TRBJ1-6; tentatively, D is TRBD1 (6 bases). The CDR3 DNA follows: TGTGCCAGCAGCCAAGTCTCGGGGGGGGCTTCTAATTCACCCCTCCACTTT. It translates to CASSQVSGGASNSPLHF.